These T cell receptor beta chains were read from a single sample in a study of CD8 T cells in Susac syndrome. TCRdb called the immunoSEQ multiplex PCR reads again in MiXCR, with one record for every CDR3 protein. This table has around 130,000 distinct CDR3 sequences, under 95% appearing once. Input material: CD8+ T cells from PBMCs. The receptors derive from a human donor with multiple sclerosis. CDR3s include the opening cysteine and the closing phenylalanine or tryptophan. Each record gives: D gene, V gene, clone size, CDR3 length, J gene, CDR3 protein, CDR3 DNA. A D gene is named only where the DNA matches it firmly. Only part of the rows carry a size: once, few, many, or a class if the clone is expanded.

D gene: TRBD2; V gene: TRBV23-1; clone size: .; CDR3 length: 18; J gene: TRBJ2-3; CDR3 protein: CASSNTSGRSTTTDTQYF; CDR3 DNA: TGCGCCAGCAGTAATACTAGCGGGAGGTCTACGACCACAGATACGCAGTATTTT
D gene: TRBD2; V gene: TRBV6-1; clone size: .; CDR3 length: 13; J gene: TRBJ2-7; CDR3 protein: CASSQSGIYEQYF; CDR3 DNA: TGTGCCAGCAGTCAAAGCGGGATCTACGAGCAGTACTTC
D gene: TRBD2; V gene: TRBV7-9; clone size: .; CDR3 length: 15; J gene: TRBJ2-1; CDR3 protein: CASSFPGGPYNEQFF; CDR3 DNA: TGTGCCAGCAGCTTCCCGGGAGGCCCCTACAATGAGCAGTTCTTC
D gene: TRBD2; V gene: TRBV6-2/TRBV6-3; clone size: once; CDR3 length: 15; J gene: TRBJ2-1; CDR3 protein: CASSYWAGGLNEQFF; CDR3 DNA: TGTGCCAGCAGTTACTGGGCGGGAGGGTTGAATGAGCAGTTCTTC
D gene: .; V gene: TRBV27; clone size: .; CDR3 length: 16; J gene: TRBJ2-7; CDR3 protein: CASSLLGAPYPYEQYF; CDR3 DNA: TGTGCCAGCAGTTTACTCGGGGCCCCGTACCCCTACGAGCAGTACTTC
D gene: TRBD2; V gene: TRBV12-3/TRBV12-4; clone size: .; CDR3 length: 14; J gene: TRBJ2-2; CDR3 protein: CASSLAGYTGELFF; CDR3 DNA: TGTGCCAGCTCGTTAGCGGGATACACCGGGGAGCTGTTTTTT
D gene: TRBD2; V gene: TRBV7-8; clone size: .; CDR3 length: 17; J gene: TRBJ2-7; CDR3 protein: CASSSHLLGLAGGSKDF; CDR3 DNA: TGTGCCAGCAGCTCGCACCTACTTGGACTAGCGGGAGGAAGCAAGGACTTC
D gene: .; V gene: TRBV29-1; clone size: .; CDR3 length: 11; J gene: TRBJ1-2; CDR3 protein: CSVTGDYGYTF; CDR3 DNA: TGCAGCGTGACAGGAGACTATGGCTACACCTTC
D gene: TRBD1; V gene: TRBV28; clone size: once; CDR3 length: 15; J gene: TRBJ1-4; CDR3 protein: CASSPETGVGEKLFF; CDR3 DNA: TGTGCCAGCAGTCCCGAGACAGGGGTAGGGGAAAAACTGTTTTTT
D gene: TRBD2; V gene: TRBV20-1; clone size: .; CDR3 length: 16; J gene: TRBJ2-5; CDR3 protein: CSARRAAGGVQETQYF; CDR3 DNA: TGCAGTGCTAGACGGGCTGCGGGGGGGGTCCAAGAGACCCAGTACTTC
D gene: .; V gene: TRBV20-1; clone size: once; CDR3 length: 13; J gene: TRBJ2-7; CDR3 protein: CSASLQGMYEQYF; CDR3 DNA: TGCAGTGCTTCTCTGCAGGGGATGTACGAGCAGTACTTC
D gene: .; V gene: TRBV19; clone size: .; CDR3 length: 11; J gene: TRBJ2-7; CDR3 protein: CAVRDHREQYF; CDR3 DNA: TGTGCCGTTCGGGACCACCGGGAGCAGTACTTC
D gene: .; V gene: TRBV29-1; clone size: .; CDR3 length: 11; J gene: TRBJ2-7; CDR3 protein: CSAGDAYEQYF; CDR3 DNA: TGCAGCGCCGGGGACGCCTACGAGCAGTACTTC
D gene: .; V gene: TRBV7-8; clone size: .; CDR3 length: 13; J gene: TRBJ1-2; CDR3 protein: CASSHQGDYGYTF; CDR3 DNA: TGTGCCAGCAGCCACCAAGGGGACTATGGCTACACCTTC
D gene: TRBD1; V gene: TRBV15; clone size: few; CDR3 length: 15; J gene: TRBJ1-4; CDR3 protein: CATGERQGNGEKLFF; CDR3 DNA: TGTGCCACCGGGGAGAGACAGGGGAATGGAGAAAAACTGTTTTTT
D gene: .; V gene: TRBV11-2; clone size: .; CDR3 length: 11; J gene: TRBJ2-7; CDR3 protein: CASSLKGPQYF; CDR3 DNA: TGTGCCAGCAGTTTAAAAGGACCGCAGTACTTC
D gene: TRBD1; V gene: TRBV6-5; clone size: .; CDR3 length: 16; J gene: TRBJ2-7; CDR3 protein: CASSYTPGQGAYEQYF; CDR3 DNA: TGTGCCAGCAGTTACACCCCGGGACAGGGGGCCTACGAGCAGTACTTC
D gene: .; V gene: TRBV9; clone size: .; CDR3 length: 15; J gene: TRBJ2-3; CDR3 protein: CASSVGLASGDTQYF; CDR3 DNA: TGTGCCAGCAGCGTAGGACTCGCCTCGGGGGATACGCAGTATTTT
D gene: TRBD2; V gene: TRBV4-3; clone size: .; CDR3 length: 18; J gene: TRBJ2-3; CDR3 protein: CASSQEIGGALPTDTQYF; CDR3 DNA: TGCGCCAGCAGCCAAGAAATCGGGGGGGCCCTCCCCACAGATACGCAGTATTTT
D gene: TRBD2; V gene: TRBV3-1; clone size: .; CDR3 length: 15; J gene: TRBJ2-2; CDR3 protein: CASSQEQLAVGELFF; CDR3 DNA: TGTGCCAGCAGCCAAGAGCAGCTAGCGGTCGGGGAGCTGTTTTTT
D gene: .; V gene: TRBV6-5; clone size: .; CDR3 length: 15; J gene: TRBJ1-1; CDR3 protein: CASSYAFGGGTEAFF; CDR3 DNA: TGTGCCAGCAGTTACGCTTTTGGGGGGGGCACTGAAGCTTTCTTT
D gene: .; V gene: TRBV27; clone size: .; CDR3 length: 14; J gene: TRBJ2-1; CDR3 protein: CASSLVIGFNEQFF; CDR3 DNA: TGTGCCAGCAGTTTGGTAATTGGCTTCAATGAGCAGTTCTTC
D gene: .; V gene: TRBV4-1; clone size: .; CDR3 length: 13; J gene: TRBJ2-3; CDR3 protein: CASSHLETDTQYF; CDR3 DNA: TGCGCCAGCAGCCACCTAGAAACAGATACGCAGTATTTT
D gene: TRBD2; V gene: TRBV7-9; clone size: .; CDR3 length: 14; J gene: TRBJ2-1; CDR3 protein: CASRLAGGYNEQFF; CDR3 DNA: TGTGCCAGCAGGCTAGCGGGAGGGTACAATGAGCAGTTCTTC
D gene: .; V gene: TRBV7-9; clone size: few; CDR3 length: 12; J gene: TRBJ2-7; CDR3 protein: CASSLGVYEQYF; CDR3 DNA: TGTGCCAGCAGCTTAGGGGTATACGAGCAGTACTTC
D gene: .; V gene: TRBV4-1; clone size: once; CDR3 length: 17; J gene: TRBJ1-1; CDR3 protein: CASSLHDGGLRNTEAFF; CDR3 DNA: TGCGCCAGCAGCCTCCACGATGGGGGCCTAAGGAACACTGAAGCTTTCTTT
D gene: .; V gene: TRBV2; clone size: .; CDR3 length: 16; J gene: TRBJ1-5; CDR3 protein: CASSGYEVLSNQPQHF; CDR3 DNA: TGTGCCAGCAGTGGGTATGAGGTCCTTAGCAATCAGCCCCAGCATTTT
D gene: .; V gene: TRBV20-1; clone size: .; CDR3 length: 16; J gene: TRBJ1-1; CDR3 protein: CSASLKSVGLGREAFF; CDR3 DNA: TGCAGTGCTAGTTTAAAGTCGGTGGGGCTAGGTAGGGAAGCTTTCTTT
D gene: TRBD1; V gene: TRBV6-1; clone size: .; CDR3 length: 18; J gene: TRBJ1-5; CDR3 protein: CASSGFAPGQGINQPQHF; CDR3 DNA: TGTGCCAGCAGTGGATTCGCACCGGGACAGGGTATCAATCAGCCCCAGCATTTT
D gene: TRBD1; V gene: TRBV27; clone size: .; CDR3 length: 16; J gene: TRBJ2-7; CDR3 protein: CASSFIGTASGDKQYF; CDR3 DNA: TGTGCCAGCAGTTTCATAGGGACAGCCTCTGGGGATAAGCAGTACTTC
D gene: TRBD2; V gene: TRBV14; clone size: .; CDR3 length: 16; J gene: TRBJ2-1; CDR3 protein: CASSQDPGLALDEQFF; CDR3 DNA: TGTGCCAGCAGCCAAGACCCGGGACTAGCTTTAGATGAGCAGTTCTTC
D gene: .; V gene: TRBV12-3/TRBV12-4; clone size: .; CDR3 length: 13; J gene: TRBJ2-1; CDR3 protein: CASSSPFAEEQFF; CDR3 DNA: TGTGCCAGCAGTTCCCCCTTTGCGGAGGAGCAGTTCTTC
D gene: TRBD1; V gene: TRBV5-6; clone size: .; CDR3 length: 14; J gene: TRBJ2-1; CDR3 protein: CASSPGQGQNEQFF; CDR3 DNA: TGTGCCAGCTCACCGGGACAGGGGCAAAATGAGCAGTTCTTC
D gene: .; V gene: TRBV5-6; clone size: .; CDR3 length: 15; J gene: TRBJ2-1; CDR3 protein: CASSLAPEVYNEQFF; CDR3 DNA: TGTGCCAGCAGCTTGGCCCCCGAGGTCTACAATGAGCAGTTCTTC
D gene: .; V gene: TRBV11-2; clone size: .; CDR3 length: 16; J gene: TRBJ2-2; CDR3 protein: CASSLAPGTFTGELFF; CDR3 DNA: TGTGCCAGCAGCTTAGCACCAGGGACATTCACCGGGGAGCTGTTTTTT
D gene: TRBD1; V gene: TRBV7-9; clone size: .; CDR3 length: 15; J gene: TRBJ2-7; CDR3 protein: CASSPQGVQTYEQYF; CDR3 DNA: TGTGCCAGCAGCCCTCAGGGGGTTCAGACCTACGAGCAGTACTTC
D gene: .; V gene: TRBV6-5; clone size: .; CDR3 length: 14; J gene: TRBJ1-1; CDR3 protein: CASTPFGGVTEAFF; CDR3 DNA: TGTGCCAGCACCCCATTCGGGGGAGTCACTGAAGCTTTCTTT
D gene: TRBD2; V gene: TRBV29-1; clone size: .; CDR3 length: 14; J gene: TRBJ2-7; CDR3 protein: CSVEGGRAPYEQYF; CDR3 DNA: TGCAGCGTTGAAGGGGGGAGGGCCCCCTACGAGCAGTACTTC
D gene: .; V gene: TRBV6-2/TRBV6-3; clone size: .; CDR3 length: 14; J gene: TRBJ2-7; CDR3 protein: CASSYSRGGTEQYF; CDR3 DNA: TGTGCCAGCAGTTACTCAAGAGGCGGGACCGAGCAGTACTTC
D gene: .; V gene: TRBV13; clone size: .; CDR3 length: 12; J gene: TRBJ1-1; CDR3 protein: CASSLGYVEAFF; CDR3 DNA: TGTGCCAGCAGCTTAGGGTATGTTGAAGCTTTCTTT
D gene: .; V gene: TRBV6-5; clone size: .; CDR3 length: 15; J gene: TRBJ1-1; CDR3 protein: CASSYAGTLNTEAFF; CDR3 DNA: TGTGCCAGCAGTTACGCGGGTACACTGAACACTGAAGCTTTCTTT
D gene: .; V gene: TRBV7-4; clone size: once; CDR3 length: 13; J gene: TRBJ1-1; CDR3 protein: CASSLEGGFEAFF; CDR3 DNA: TGTGCCAGCAGCTTAGAGGGGGGTTTCGAAGCTTTCTTT
D gene: .; V gene: TRBV24-1; clone size: .; CDR3 length: 15; J gene: TRBJ2-2; CDR3 protein: CATSPGRVNTGELFF; CDR3 DNA: TGTGCCACCTCACCGGGCAGGGTAAACACCGGGGAGCTGTTTTTT
D gene: TRBD2; V gene: TRBV29-1; clone size: once; CDR3 length: 16; J gene: TRBJ2-1; CDR3 protein: CSVHSGVLRYYNEQFF; CDR3 DNA: TGCAGCGTCCATAGCGGGGTACTTAGGTACTACAATGAGCAGTTCTTC
D gene: .; V gene: TRBV6-2/TRBV6-3; clone size: .; CDR3 length: 15; J gene: TRBJ1-5; CDR3 protein: CASCVSAYSNQPQHF; CDR3 DNA: TGTGCCAGCTGCGTGTCAGCATATAGCAATCAGCCCCAGCATTTT